These 14 T cell receptor beta chains came from one sample sequenced in a study of graft-versus-host responses after intestinal transplantation (dated by TCRdb to the early 2020s). The library came from the immunoSEQ multiplex PCR assay. TCRdb holds this immuneACCESS table with in-frame rearrangements only. Some clones are missing; in checked studies, unresolved V genes explain under half, and the rest has no known cause. The sample table contains just under 100,000 clones; only one count was recorded for around 90% of them. About 16% of the sample is held by the ten biggest clonotypes. The sequenced sample was PBMCs, obtained 453 days after intestinal transplant. These receptors came from a human patient who received an intestinal transplant, so some T cells may come from the graft donor.

The chain links TRBV2 to TRBJ2-5; 12 positions agree with TRBD2. The CDR3 runs 15 residues. V was pared by 6 bases and J by 7 bases, with 9 bases of the junction left unmatched. CDR1 is SNHLY, CDR2 FYNNEI, per germline. This CDR3 is CASRPTSGGSGTQYF. CDR3 nucleotides: TGTGCCAGCAGGCCGACTAGCGGGGGATCTGGGACCCAGTACTTC.

This chain uses TRBV19 with TRBJ1-1; no reliable D call. Trimming removed 8 bases from V and 5 bases from J, with 15 bases in between. The CDR3 is 13 amino acids. Germline assignment: CDR1 LNHDA and CDR2 SQIVND (reference sequence). CDR3 sequence (DNA): TGTGCCAGTGCTATCCTCGGATCTACTGAAGCTTTCTTT. Protein: CASAILGSTEAFF. Using reference TRBV19 and TRBJ1-1 for the parts outside the CDR3, the full variable domain is DGGITQSPKYLFRKEGQNVTLSCEQNLNHDAMYWYRQDPGQGLRLIYYSQIVNDFQKGDIAEGYSVSREKKESFPLTVTSAQKNPTAFYLCASAILGSTEAFFGQGTRLTVV.

V and J are TRBV5-1 and TRBJ2-1; a possible D gene is TRBD1 (6 bases). Trimming took 2 bases from V and 2 from J, leaving 11 bases between them. Germline V gives CDR1 SGHRS, CDR2 YFSETQ. The CDR3 loop spans 15 amino acids. The CDR3 spells CASSFWGQAYNEQFF. The DNA for the CDR3 is TGCGCCAGCAGCTTTTGGGGACAAGCCTACAATGAGCAGTTCTTC.

This chain links TRBV6-5 with TRBJ2-7; D gene unclear. V lost 2 bases, J lost 4 bases, and 12 bases lay in between. Germline assignment: CDR1 MNHEY and CDR2 SVGAGI. There are 14 residues in the CDR3. CDR3 DNA: TGTGCCAGCAGTTACAGATCCGTAGGGTACGAGCAGTACTTC. This sequence encodes CASSYRSVGYEQYF.

About this clone: Other DNA sequences within the sample encode an identical CDR3. The chain employs TRBV7-2 and TRBJ2-1, with D unclear. In germline, CDR1 is SGHTA, CDR2 FQGNSA. There are 13 residues in the CDR3. The germline V and J ends were trimmed by 5 bases and 4 bases, with 9 bases remaining between them. In nucleotides, the CDR3 is TGTGCCAGCAGCCTCCGGCCATACAATGAGCAGTTCTTC. Protein sequence: CASSLRPYNEQFF.

This chain joins TRBV4-1 and TRBJ2-7; D remains ambiguous. Germline CDR1 reads MGHRA; CDR2 reads YSYEKL. With 4 bases removed from V and 3 bases from J, the gap between germline ends came to 10 bases. This CDR3 spans 13 amino acids. CDR3 sequence: CASSLTIYYEQYF. DNA of the CDR3: TGCGCCAGCAGCCTAACCATTTACTACGAGCAGTACTTC.

J is TRBJ2-7 and V is TRBV7-9; D gene uncertain. The length of the CDR3 is 12 residues. Trimming stripped 1 base from V and 4 bases from J, with 5 bases between. Per the germline V gene, CDR1 is SEHNR and CDR2 is FQNEAQ (reference sequence). CDR3 region: CASSLGRYEQYF. As DNA, the CDR3 is TGTGCCAGCAGCTTAGGCCGGTACGAGCAGTACTTC.

The chain has TRBV2 and TRBJ2-5; TRBD1 matches 9 bases. J was trimmed by 5 bases and V by 10 bases; bases with no gene match: 8. The germline gives CDR1 SNHLY, CDR2 FYNNEI. The CDR3 length is 13 residues. This chain's CDR3 is CATWTGAVETQYF. DNA for the CDR3: TGTGCCACCTGGACAGGGGCTGTTGAGACCCAGTACTTC.

This chain joins TRBV7-9 and TRBJ1-3; D remains unclear. V lost 0 bases and J lost 5, with 8 bases in between. Germline V CDR1 and CDR2: SEHNR, FQNEAQ (reference sequence). The CDR3 covers 14 residues. The CDR3 coding sequence is TGTGCCAGCAGCTTAGCGCCCGGAAGAAACACCATATATTTT. Translated: CASSLAPGRNTIYF.

The chain joins TRBV7-9 to TRBJ2-5; D assignment may be TRBD1 or TRBD2 (5 bases each). V lost 5 bases and J 0 bases, leaving 16 bases between the germline ends. This CDR3 is 16 amino acids long. From germline, CDR1 is SEHNR and CDR2 FQNEAQ (reference sequence). The CDR3, as DNA: TGTGCCAGCAGCCCAGGGACCTCCAGGTACCAAGAGACCCAGTACTTC. Its protein is CASSPGTSRYQETQYF.

The chain is built from TRBV4-1 and TRBJ1-2; D gene ambiguous. There are 16 residues in the CDR3. V shed 0 bases and J shed 3 bases, with 14 bases lying between them. Per the germline V gene, CDR1 is MGHRA and CDR2 is YSYEKL. CDR3 in DNA: TGCGCCAGCAGCCAAGATGGGAGTGATACTTACTATGGCTACACCTTC. Protein product: CASSQDGSDTYYGYTF.

The chain recombines TRBV19 with TRBJ2-4, with D perhaps matching TRBD1 or TRBD2 (5 bases each). With 6 bases removed from V and 8 bases from J, the gap between germline ends came to 17 bases. The CDR3 runs to 14 residues. Germline V gives CDR1 LNHDA, CDR2 SQIVND (reference sequence). The CDR3 DNA is TGTGCCAGTAGCGGAGGCAGGGCTTTAGACATTCAGTACTTC. Translation: CASSGGRALDIQYF.

V and J are TRBV7-6 and TRBJ2-5; 7 bases fit TRBD2. V lost 3 bases to trimming and J lost 5 bases; unmatched junction nucleotides: 3. The CDR3 is 13 residues long. Germline CDR1 is SGHVS and CDR2 is FNYEAQ. In nucleotides, the CDR3 is TGTGCCAGCAGCTTGCAACTAGCGGAGACCCAGTACTTC. It codes for CASSLQLAETQYF.

The chain has TRBV11-2 and TRBJ1-5; a possible D gene is TRBD1 (5 bases). The germline gives CDR1 SGHAT, CDR2 FQNNGV. Trimming left V 5 bases short and J 4 bases short, with 15 bases between. The CDR3 runs to 15 residues. The CDR3 DNA is TGTGCCAGCAGCCCGGGGCAGATTTTTAATCAGCCCCAGCATTTT. As protein: CASSPGQIFNQPQHF.